These 27 T cell receptor beta chains came from one sample sequenced in a study of cytomegalovirus exposure and HLA in healthy donors. Vbeta (60) and Jbeta (13) primers were used in the PCR. Sequencing was performed with immunoSEQ multiplex PCR; in TCRdb, only in-frame clones are kept and a portion is missing. This sample yields 180,000 or so clones, of which about 75% are seen a single time; more than 13% belongs to the top ten. Sequencing was performed on PBMCs. The receptor set was obtained from a man aged 50-59 years in good health and CMV-seropositive.

V usage is TRBV7-2 and J usage is TRBJ1-3, with unresolved D. V was cut by 0 bases and J by 0 bases, with 9 bases left in between. From germline, CDR1 is SGHTA and CDR2 FQGNSA. This CDR3 has 16 amino acids. The CDR3 spells CASSLAPLSSGNTIYF. The CDR3 region has the DNA TGTGCCAGCAGCTTAGCGCCTCTGAGCTCTGGAAACACCATATATTTT.

V gene TRBV4-3 combines with J gene TRBJ1-4, with D perhaps TRBD1 (5 bases). The V gene's germline CDR1 is LGHNA and CDR2 YSLEER. With 0 bases removed from V and 8 bases from J, the gap between germline ends came to 13 bases. The CDR3 extends over 15 amino acids. DNA for the CDR3: TGCGCCAGCAGCCAAGATCTGACAGCAAAGGAAAAACTGTTTTTT. Its protein product is CASSQDLTAKEKLFF.

There are a few counts of this clone. This chain connects TRBV29-1 to TRBJ2-1; 9 bases fit TRBD2. The CDR3 covers 14 residues. CDR1 is SQVTM, CDR2 ANQGSEA, per germline. V trimming: 7 bases; J trimming: 4 bases; junction bases outside the gene matches: 8. CDR3 nucleotide sequence: TGCAGCGCGGGGGCTAGCGGGGCGTACAATGAGCAGTTCTTC. Protein: CSAGASGAYNEQFF.

The chain uses TRBV5-1 and TRBJ1-3; no firm D call. V shed 0 bases and J shed 4 bases, with 8 bases lying between them. Germline V gives CDR1 SGHRS, CDR2 YFSETQ. This CDR3 has 14 amino acids. CDR3 coding DNA: TGCGCCAGCAGCTTGGGGGAGAACGGAAACACCATATATTTT. Protein product: CASSLGENGNTIYF.

This rearrangement joins TRBV6-6 to TRBJ2-1; 7 bases agree with TRBD1. J gave up 5 bases and V 2 bases, and 9 bases lay outside the gene matches. CDR1 MNHNY and CDR2 SVGAGI come from the germline V gene (reference sequence). The CDR3 totals 16 residues. The CDR3 reads CASSYGTAGLHNEQFF. For the CDR3, the DNA is TGTGCCAGCAGTTACGGGACAGCTGGCCTCCACAATGAGCAGTTCTTC.

The chain is built from TRBV11-2 and TRBJ1-2; 8 bases map to TRBD1. CDR3 length: 15 amino acids. The germline V gene has CDR1 SGHAT and CDR2 FQNNGV. Germline trimming cut 5 bases from V and 13 bases from J; bases unmatched to any gene: 18. The CDR3 bases are TGTGCCAGCAGCCTCCAGCCCGGACAGGGCGCCGGGGGCACCTTC. It is translated as CASSLQPGQGAGGTF.

This rearrangement joins TRBV19 to TRBJ1-1; 11 bases match TRBD1. This CDR3 comprises 14 residues. Unmatched junction bases numbered 8, after V lost 5 bases and J lost 9 bases. Germline values: CDR1 LNHDA, CDR2 SQIVND (reference sequence). The CDR3 is CASSPGTGGIKAFF. CDR3 bases: TGTGCCAGTAGTCCAGGGACAGGGGGGATAAAAGCTTTCTTT.

The chain has TRBV30 and TRBJ1-5; D gene uncertain. The CDR3 spans 13 residues. Between the trimmed V and J ends, which lost 2 bases and 4 bases, there was a span of 9 bases. Per the germline V gene, CDR1 is GTSNPN and CDR2 is SVGIG (reference sequence). The CDR3, as DNA: TGTGCCTGGAGTATTGAGGGAAATCAGCCCCAGCATTTT. It encodes CAWSIEGNQPQHF.

The rearrangement uses TRBV6-5 and TRBJ2-1; 11 nucleotides agree with TRBD1. CDR1 and CDR2 (germline): MNHEY, SVGAGI. The ends lost 0 bases at V and 9 bases at J; junction bases unmatched: 4. CDR3 size: 15 residues. The CDR3 loop is CASSYSGTGGIEQFF. The CDR3, as DNA: TGTGCCAGCAGTTACTCGGGGACAGGGGGTATTGAGCAGTTCTTC.

The chain links TRBV10-3 to TRBJ1-2; possible D gene TRBD1, 6 bases. This CDR3 has 16 residues. Germline CDR1 is ENHRY and CDR2 is SYGVKD. With 2 bases removed from V and 0 bases from J, the gap between germline ends came to 13 bases. As DNA, the CDR3 is TGTGCCATCAGTGAGGTCAGGGGCCATTCTAACTATGGCTACACCTTC. Its protein product is CAISEVRGHSNYGYTF.

This chain joins TRBV27 and TRBJ1-2; a possible D gene is TRBD1 (6 bases). Germline V CDR1 and CDR2: MNHEY, SMNVEV (reference sequence). The ends were cut back, 8 bases at V and 8 bases at J, with 18 bases in the middle. The CDR3 consists of 13 residues. The CDR3 reads CASYGGGGSGYTF. DNA for the CDR3: TGTGCCAGCTACGGGGGGGGCGGGAGCGGCTACACCTTC.

The chain recombines TRBV6-1 with TRBJ2-3; 7 nucleotides match TRBD1. CDR1 and CDR2 (germline): MNHNS, SASEGT. Unmatched junction bases numbered 5, after V lost 11 bases and J lost 0 bases. The CDR3 totals 13 residues. CDR3 loop: CACLRGSTDTQYF. The CDR3 coding sequence is TGTGCCTGTCTCAGGGGGAGCACAGATACGCAGTATTTT.

V usage is TRBV2 and J usage is TRBJ1-6; D not certain. CDR3 length: 16 residues. V lost 3 bases, J lost 9 bases, and 18 bases lay in between. Germline V gives CDR1 SNHLY, CDR2 FYNNEI. Here the CDR3 reads CASSDSGSRDSSPLHF. CDR3 sequence (DNA): TGTGCCAGCAGTGATTCGGGGAGCCGGGATAGTTCACCCCTCCACTTT.

The chain uses TRBV2 and TRBJ1-5; 9 nucleotides line up with TRBD1. V trimming: 7 bases; J trimming: 4 bases; junction bases outside the gene matches: 8. The CDR3 is 15 residues long. CDR1 is SNHLY and CDR2 is FYNNEI in the germline V gene. The CDR3 is CASTKDRGTNQPQHF. CDR3 bases: TGTGCCAGCACCAAGGACAGGGGCACTAATCAGCCCCAGCATTTT.

The rearrangement uses TRBV6-5 and TRBJ2-7, with D tentatively TRBD1 (7 bases). The CDR3 has 14 residues. Trimming took off 4 bases at V and 2 bases at J, with 12 bases between the two ends. CDR1 and CDR2 (germline): MNHEY, SVGAGI. Here the CDR3 DNA reads TGTGCCAGCAGTTCCGGAGGGGGCCCCTACGAGCAGTACTTC. It codes for CASSSGGGPYEQYF.

The chain joins TRBV9 to TRBJ2-3; 10 nucleotides agree with TRBD2. The CDR3 is made up of 18 amino acids. Germline CDR1 is SGDLS and CDR2 is YYNGEE. The ends lost 3 bases at V and 6 bases at J; junction bases unmatched: 16. This chain's CDR3 is CASSAEGGAGGLRDTQYF. The DNA of the CDR3 is TGTGCCAGCAGCGCTGAAGGTGGAGCGGGGGGGCTCAGGGATACGCAGTATTTT.

This chain joins TRBV2 and TRBJ2-4, with TRBD2 identical over 7 bases. Germline V lookup: CDR1 SNHLY, CDR2 FYNNEI. J gave up 1 base and V 11 bases, and 11 bases lay outside the gene matches. CDR3 length: 15 residues. The CDR3 loop is CAGGGTTVAKNIQYF. As DNA, the CDR3 is TGTGCCGGAGGAGGGACTACTGTGGCCAAAAACATTCAGTACTTC.

This clone was counted only a few times. The CDR3 reads CASSPQGSTYEQYV. The CDR3 bases are TGTGCCAGCAGCCCCCAGGGCAGCACCTACGAGCAGTACGTC. The gene calls are TRBV5-4 and TRBJ2-7; tentative D call: TRBD1 (5 bases). The ends were cut back, 4 bases at V and 2 bases at J, with 13 bases in the middle. CDR3 length equals 14 residues. Germline values: CDR1 SGHNT, CDR2 YYREEE (reference sequence).

The V gene is TRBV19, the J gene TRBJ2-7, with D possibly being TRBD2 (6 bases). The V gene's germline CDR1 is LNHDA and CDR2 SQIVND (reference sequence). This CDR3 is built from 15 residues. Trimming took off 5 bases at V and 0 bases at J, with 14 bases between the two ends. The CDR3 DNA follows: TGTGCCAGTAGTGGGACCGGGACTTACTCCTACGAGCAGTACTTC. Its protein product is CASSGTGTYSYEQYF.

The J gene is TRBJ1-3, the V gene TRBV6-1; D is undetermined. Germline assignment: CDR1 MNHNS and CDR2 SASEGT. Trimming cost V 8 bases and J 4 bases, with 6 bases left between them. CDR3 size: 11 residues. The CDR3 loop reads CASEAGNTIYF. The CDR3, as DNA: TGTGCCAGCGAGGCGGGAAACACCATATATTTT.

The chain combines TRBV11-1 with TRBJ2-7; 9 bases line up with TRBD1. Germline V gene lookup returns CDR1 SGHAT and CDR2 FQDESV (reference sequence). Germline trimming cut 4 bases from V and 5 bases from J; bases unmatched to any gene: 9. This CDR3 comprises 15 residues. CDR3 sequence reads: CASSSGQGSTHEQYF. CDR3 DNA sequence: TGTGCCAGCAGCTCCGGACAGGGGTCCACCCACGAGCAGTACTTC.

On this clone: A junction end diverges from the germline sequence, so it may reflect a read error. The chain carries TRBV19 and TRBJ1-1; 7 bases align to TRBD1. The CDR3 contains 14 residues. Germline values: CDR1 LNHDA, CDR2 SQIVND (reference sequence). The CDR3 DNA reads TGTGCCAGTGAAGAGACAGGGTTGAAGACTGAAGCTTTCTTT. This sequence encodes CASEETGLKTEAFF.

Only a few counts were recorded for this clone. The chain employs TRBV6-1 and TRBJ2-7; 8 bases line up with TRBD1. This CDR3 spans 13 amino acids. The V and J ends lost 5 bases and 7 bases, in that order; junction bases with no gene match: 7. Germline V lookup: CDR1 MNHNS, CDR2 SASEGT. The CDR3 spells CASSWTGPGEQYV. The CDR3 DNA sequence: TGTGCCAGCAGTTGGACAGGGCCGGGGGAGCAGTACGTC.

V gene TRBV5-4 combines with J gene TRBJ1-4; tentative D call: TRBD1 (5 bases). Deletions cut 4 bases from V and 1 base from J, with 14 bases between. Looked up from germline, CDR1 is SGHNT and CDR2 is YYREEE (reference sequence). This CDR3 has 16 residues. The CDR3 is CASSRVAGGTNEKLFF. CDR3 nucleotides: TGTGCCAGCAGCCGGGTCGCCGGGGGAACTAATGAAAAACTGTTTTTT. Full variable domain (remainder filled in from reference TRBV5-4 and TRBJ1-4): ETGVTQSPTHLIKTRGQQVTLRCSSQSGHNTVSWYQQALGQGPQFIFQYYREEENGRGNFPPRFSGLQFPNYSSELNVNALELDDSALYLCASSRVAGGTNEKLFFGSGTQLSVL.

The gene calls are TRBV18 and TRBJ2-5; the D gene is possibly TRBD2 (5 bases). This CDR3 has 14 residues. V was trimmed by 3 bases and J by 1 base, leaving 9 bases between them. Germline V gene sequence: CDR1 KGHSH, CDR2 LQKENI. The CDR3 sequence: CASSPQTTQETQYF. In DNA, the CDR3 is TGTGCCAGCTCACCGCAGACTACCCAAGAGACCCAGTACTTC.

This chain's CDR3 is CASSFAVKDGYTF. The CDR3 bases are TGCGCCAGCAGCTTCGCGGTTAAGGATGGCTACACCTTC. The chain combines TRBV5-1 with TRBJ1-2; D call uncertain. CDR1 and CDR2 from the germline V gene are SGHRS and YFSETQ. V was trimmed by 2 bases and J by 6 bases, leaving 11 bases between them. The CDR3 has 13 residues.

This clone has just a few counts. J is TRBJ2-2 and V is TRBV30, with a possible D match to TRBD2 (6 bases). The CDR3 totals 14 residues. In germline, CDR1 is GTSNPN, CDR2 SVGIG (reference sequence). Trimming left V 6 bases short and J 5 bases short, with 16 bases between. The CDR3 region is CACHMWGDTGELFF. The CDR3 coding sequence is TGTGCCTGTCACATGTGGGGGGATACCGGGGAGCTGTTTTTT. Filled out from reference TRBV30 and TRBJ2-2, the complete variable domain reads SQTIHQWPATLVQPVGSPLSLECTVEGTSNPNLYWYRQAAGRGLQLLFYSVGIGQISSEVPQNLSASRPQDRQFILSSKKLLLSDSGFYLCACHMWGDTGELFFGEGSRLTVL.